This TCR beta chain came from a study of blood T cells in healthy people across ages (dated by TCRdb to between 2014 and 2016). Notes on the research overall: In model experiments, template switching captured roughly one uniquely barcoded TCR beta cDNA molecule for every two T cells. To track age-related changes in TCR beta repertoire diversity, the study relied on deep sequencing normalized with unique cDNA molecular identifiers. The donors were split into four age groups: young (average approximately 16 years), middle-aged (roughly 40), aged (roughly 68) and long-lived (roughly 88). Donors of different ages were randomly distributed across sequencing lanes to avoid experimental bias. The study analyzed two additional independent replicas of 1 million unique cDNA reads from the same blood draw for two donors, one aged 18 to 30 and one aged 80 or older.

The donors were roughly 40 Caucasian individuals from Russia, aged 6 to 90 years, who were systemically healthy. Each donor gave about 9.7 milliliters of peripheral blood, drawn into EDTA-treated Vacutainer tubes. Ficoll-Paque density-gradient centrifugation was used to isolate PBMCs, with at least 6.5 million per sample. Trizol reagent was used to extract total RNA from the PBMCs, yielding at least 5 micrograms per sample. For every donor, an aliquot of PBMCs went through flow cytometry to measure the percentages of naive CD45RAhigh/CD27high T cells. This clonotype has only one observation. Its target antigen remains unknown. Qualities for individual bases were not recorded, and no much larger clone is one base off. The library was prepared using 5' RACE. Sequencing was carried out with an Illumina HiSeq 2500. A second PCR of roughly 6 to 12 cycles was performed with a sample-barcoded 5' primer and a J-beta primer mix. A template-switch 5' adaptor carrying 12 random nucleotides introduced a unique molecular identifier onto each TCR beta cDNA molecule. Each sample yielded at least 3 million CDR3-containing paired-end reads. First-strand cDNA was synthesized from all RNA with the Mint cDNA synthesis kit, primed by a TRBC-specific oligonucleotide. Following uracil-DNA glycosylase treatment, all cDNA underwent a first 18-cycle PCR with the universal primers M1SS and BC2_uni_R. Per the authors' processing: For normalization, 1 million high-quality reads were randomly selected from each sample, with every read carrying a distinct molecular identifier. Reads with shared molecular identifiers were discarded instead of being binned into consensus sequences. MiTCR, set to a Q25 quality threshold and the strictest error-elimination algorithm, was used for CDR3 identification, clonotype clustering and error correction. A nonparametric unseen species model using Euler transformation provided a lower-bound estimate of total TCR beta diversity. TCRdb took the public reads, trimmed them with fastp at Q25, ran MiXCR for clone calling and kept in-frame beta chains. All rows with the same CDR3 protein become a single entry with the most common DNA and genes. In this record, the V and J calls reflect TCRdb's handling and not the investigators' own analysis. Present in this sample are about 830,000 distinct CDR3 sequences, 60% to 80% of which were seen just once. Around a quarter of the sample belongs to the ten largest clones.

CDR1 and CDR2 (PRHDT, FYEKMQ) derive from the germline V gene (reference sequence). The CDR3 contains 15 residues, cysteine and phenylalanine counted. Only CDR3 DNA remains: 45 bases, in frame from the first base. V and J are truncated by 4 bases and 1 base respectively, leaving an intervening sequence of 13 bases. Points the paper makes about the study in general: As age increased, observed TCR beta diversity per million T cells dropped in a roughly linear way, and a significant reduction was already evident by age roughly 40. There was a strong correlation between observed TCR beta diversity and the percentage of naive T cells measured by flow cytometry. Since profiling was done on bulk unsorted PBMCs, naive and antigen-experienced compartments could not be conclusively compared. The CMV infection status of donors was not known, potentially confounding age-related changes in expanded clonotypes. Estimates of total diversity from one million sequenced T cells were regarded as lower bounds and underestimates. The long-lived group showed more naive CD4+ T cells, fewer expanded clones and increased TCR diversity than the aged group, suggesting age selection.

This receptor was taken from a man aged 25 to 40 in good health. The sequence joins TRBV13 to TRBJ1-1; the best D guess is TRBD1, with 5 bases matching. The specimen sequenced was blood. The CDR3 protein is CASSSLGGRNTEAFF. The nucleotides are TGTGCCAGCAGCTCGCTCGGGGGTAGGAACACTGAAGCTTTCTTT.